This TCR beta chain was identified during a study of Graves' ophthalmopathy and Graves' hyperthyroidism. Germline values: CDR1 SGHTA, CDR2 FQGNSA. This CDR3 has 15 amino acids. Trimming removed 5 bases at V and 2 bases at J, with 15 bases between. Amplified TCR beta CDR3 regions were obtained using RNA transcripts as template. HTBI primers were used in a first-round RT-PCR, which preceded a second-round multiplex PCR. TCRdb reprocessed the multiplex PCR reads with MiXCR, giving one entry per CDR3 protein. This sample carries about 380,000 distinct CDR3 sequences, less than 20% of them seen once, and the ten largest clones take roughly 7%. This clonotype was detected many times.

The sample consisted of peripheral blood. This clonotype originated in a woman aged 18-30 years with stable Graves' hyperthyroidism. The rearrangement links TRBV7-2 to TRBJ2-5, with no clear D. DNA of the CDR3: TGTGCCAGCAGCCCAGTTAATGGGCCGCAAGAGACCCAGTACTTC. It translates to CASSPVNGPQETQYF.